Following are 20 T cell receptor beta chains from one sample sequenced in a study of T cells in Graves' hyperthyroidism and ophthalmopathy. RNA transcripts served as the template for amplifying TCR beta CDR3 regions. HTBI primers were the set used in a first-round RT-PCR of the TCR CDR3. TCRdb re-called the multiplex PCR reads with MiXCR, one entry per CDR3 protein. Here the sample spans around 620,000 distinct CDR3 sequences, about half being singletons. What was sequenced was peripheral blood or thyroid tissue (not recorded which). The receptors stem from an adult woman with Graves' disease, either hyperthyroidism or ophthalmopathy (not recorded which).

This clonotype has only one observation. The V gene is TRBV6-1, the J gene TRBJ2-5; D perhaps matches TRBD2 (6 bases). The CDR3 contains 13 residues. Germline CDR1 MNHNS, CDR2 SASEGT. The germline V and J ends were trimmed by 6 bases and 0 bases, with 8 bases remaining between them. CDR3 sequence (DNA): TGTGCCAGCAGCCGCGGGGACCAAGAGACCCAGTACTTC. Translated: CASSRGDQETQYF.

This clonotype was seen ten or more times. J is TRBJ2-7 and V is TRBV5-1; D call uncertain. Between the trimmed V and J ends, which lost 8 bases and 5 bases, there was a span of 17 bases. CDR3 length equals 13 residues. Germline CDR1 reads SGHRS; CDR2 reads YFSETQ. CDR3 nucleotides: TGCGCCAGTGGGGAATGGCGTGCGGACGAGCAGTACTTC. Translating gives CASGEWRADEQYF.

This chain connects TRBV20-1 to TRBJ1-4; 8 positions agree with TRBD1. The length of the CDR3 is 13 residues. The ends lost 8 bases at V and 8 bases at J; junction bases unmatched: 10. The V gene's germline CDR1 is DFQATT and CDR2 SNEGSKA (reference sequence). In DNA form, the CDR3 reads TGCAGTTTTCAGACAGGGGCGGCCGAAAAACTGTTTTTT. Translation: CSFQTGAAEKLFF.

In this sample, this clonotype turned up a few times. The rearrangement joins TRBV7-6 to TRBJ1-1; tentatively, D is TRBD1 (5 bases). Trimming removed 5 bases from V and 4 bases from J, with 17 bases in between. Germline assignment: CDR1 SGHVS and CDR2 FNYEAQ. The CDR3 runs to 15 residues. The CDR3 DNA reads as TGTGCCAGCAGCCTAGAATCCGGGGGGGTCACTGAAGCTTTCTTT. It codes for CASSLESGGVTEAFF.

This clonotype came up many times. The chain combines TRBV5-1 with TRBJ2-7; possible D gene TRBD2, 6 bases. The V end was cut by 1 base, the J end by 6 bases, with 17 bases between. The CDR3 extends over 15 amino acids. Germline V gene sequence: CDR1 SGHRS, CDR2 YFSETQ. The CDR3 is CASSLWARPGGEQYF. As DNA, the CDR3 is TGCGCCAGCAGCTTGTGGGCGAGGCCCGGGGGCGAGCAGTACTTC. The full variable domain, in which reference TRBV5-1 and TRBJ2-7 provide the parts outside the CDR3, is KAGVTQTPRYLIKTRGQQVTLSCSPISGHRSVSWYQQTPGQGLQFLFEYFSETQRNKGNFPGRFSGRQFSNSRSEMNVSTLELGDSALYLCASSLWARPGGEQYFGPGTRLTVT.

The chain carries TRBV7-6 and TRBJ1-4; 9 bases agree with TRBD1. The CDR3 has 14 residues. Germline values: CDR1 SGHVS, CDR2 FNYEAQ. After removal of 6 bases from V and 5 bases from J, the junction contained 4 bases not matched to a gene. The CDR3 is CASRTGQGNEKLFF. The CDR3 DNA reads TGTGCCAGCAGAACCGGACAGGGGAATGAAAAACTGTTTTTT.

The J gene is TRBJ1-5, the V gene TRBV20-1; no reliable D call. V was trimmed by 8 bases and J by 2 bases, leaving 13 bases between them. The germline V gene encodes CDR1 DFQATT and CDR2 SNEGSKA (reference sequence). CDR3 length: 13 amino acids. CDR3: CSTRGAGNQPQHF. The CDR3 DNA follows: TGCAGTACCAGAGGAGCGGGCAATCAGCCCCAGCATTTT.

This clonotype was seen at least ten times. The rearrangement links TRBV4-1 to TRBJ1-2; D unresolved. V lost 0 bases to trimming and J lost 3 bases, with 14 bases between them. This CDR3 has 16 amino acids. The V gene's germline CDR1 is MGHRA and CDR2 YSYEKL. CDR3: CASSQESAGAYYGYTF. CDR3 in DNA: TGCGCCAGCAGCCAAGAATCTGCAGGTGCTTACTATGGCTACACCTTC.

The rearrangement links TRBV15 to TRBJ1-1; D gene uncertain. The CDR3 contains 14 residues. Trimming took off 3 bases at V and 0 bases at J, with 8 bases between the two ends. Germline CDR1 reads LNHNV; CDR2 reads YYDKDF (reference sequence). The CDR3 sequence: CATSSSDLNTEAFF. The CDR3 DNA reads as TGTGCCACCAGCAGTTCGGACCTGAACACTGAAGCTTTCTTT.

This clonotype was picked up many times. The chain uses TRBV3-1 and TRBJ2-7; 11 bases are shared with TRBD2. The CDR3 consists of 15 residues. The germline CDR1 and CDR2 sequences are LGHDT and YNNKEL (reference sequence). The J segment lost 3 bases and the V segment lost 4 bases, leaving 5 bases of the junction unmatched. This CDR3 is CASSLGLAEDYEQYF. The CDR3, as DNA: TGTGCCAGCAGCCTGGGACTAGCGGAGGACTACGAGCAGTACTTC.

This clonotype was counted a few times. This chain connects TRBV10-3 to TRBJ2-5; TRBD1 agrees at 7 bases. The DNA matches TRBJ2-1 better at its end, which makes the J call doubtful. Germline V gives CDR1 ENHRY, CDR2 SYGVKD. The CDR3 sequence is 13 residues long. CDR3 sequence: CAIRGGQNNEQFF. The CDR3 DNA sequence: TGTGCCATCCGAGGGGGACAGAACAATGAGCAGTTCTTC.

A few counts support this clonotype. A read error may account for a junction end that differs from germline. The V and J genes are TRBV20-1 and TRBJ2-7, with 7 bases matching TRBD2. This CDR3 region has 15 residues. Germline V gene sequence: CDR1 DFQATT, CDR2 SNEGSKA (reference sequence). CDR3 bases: TGCAGTGCTAGGGTCCTAGCGGAAGACACCGGGGAGCTGTACTTC. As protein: CSARVLAEDTGELYF.

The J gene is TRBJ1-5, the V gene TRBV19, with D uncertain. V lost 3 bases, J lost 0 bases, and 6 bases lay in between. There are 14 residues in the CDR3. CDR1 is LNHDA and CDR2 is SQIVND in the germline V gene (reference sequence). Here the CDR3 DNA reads TGTGCCAGTAGTATTCTGGATAGCAATCAGCCCCAGCATTTT. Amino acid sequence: CASSILDSNQPQHF.

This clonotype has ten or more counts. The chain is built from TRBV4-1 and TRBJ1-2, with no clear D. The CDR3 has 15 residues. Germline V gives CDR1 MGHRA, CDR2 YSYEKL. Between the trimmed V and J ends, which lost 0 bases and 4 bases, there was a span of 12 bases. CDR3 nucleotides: TGCGCCAGCAGCCAAGAGGTCAGAACCCTCTATGGCTACACCTTC. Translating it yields CASSQEVRTLYGYTF.

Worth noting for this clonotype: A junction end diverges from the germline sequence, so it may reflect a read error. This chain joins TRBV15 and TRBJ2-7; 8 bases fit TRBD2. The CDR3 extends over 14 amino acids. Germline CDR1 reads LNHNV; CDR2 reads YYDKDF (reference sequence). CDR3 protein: CASSIAGRTGELYF. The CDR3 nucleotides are TGTGCCTCCTCCATAGCGGGACGCACCGGGGAGCTGTACTTC.

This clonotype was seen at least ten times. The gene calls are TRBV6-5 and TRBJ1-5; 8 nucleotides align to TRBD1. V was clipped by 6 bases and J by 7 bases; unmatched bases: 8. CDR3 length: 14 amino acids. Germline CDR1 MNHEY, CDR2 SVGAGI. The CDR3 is CASSRDRGGQPQHF. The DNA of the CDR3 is TGTGCCAGCAGCCGAGACAGGGGAGGCCAGCCCCAGCATTTT.

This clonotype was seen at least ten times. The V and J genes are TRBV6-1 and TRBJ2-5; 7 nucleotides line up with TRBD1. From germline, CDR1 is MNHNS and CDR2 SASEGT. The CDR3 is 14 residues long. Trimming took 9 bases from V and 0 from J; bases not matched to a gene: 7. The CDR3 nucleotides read TGTGCCAGTGAAACGGGGACAGACCAAGAGACCCAGTACTTC. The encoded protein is CASETGTDQETQYF.

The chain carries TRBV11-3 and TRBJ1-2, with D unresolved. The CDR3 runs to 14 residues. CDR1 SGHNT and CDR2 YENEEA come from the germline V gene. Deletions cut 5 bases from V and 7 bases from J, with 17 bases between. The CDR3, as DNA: TGTGCCAGCAGCCCAGGCGGCCAGGTGCTTGGCTACACCTTC. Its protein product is CASSPGGQVLGYTF.

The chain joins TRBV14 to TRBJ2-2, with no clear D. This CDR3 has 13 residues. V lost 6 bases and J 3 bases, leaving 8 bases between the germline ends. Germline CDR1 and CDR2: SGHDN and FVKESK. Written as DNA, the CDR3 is TGTGCCAGCAGTCGGGCCTACACCGGGGAGCTGTTTTTT. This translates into CASSRAYTGELFF.

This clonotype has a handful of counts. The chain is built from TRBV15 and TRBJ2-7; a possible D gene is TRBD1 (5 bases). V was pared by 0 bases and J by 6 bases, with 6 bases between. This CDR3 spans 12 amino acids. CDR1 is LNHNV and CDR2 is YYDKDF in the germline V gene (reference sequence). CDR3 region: CATSREGVEQYF. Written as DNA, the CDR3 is TGTGCCACCAGCAGAGAAGGGGTCGAGCAGTACTTC.